The sequence of this T cell receptor (beta chain) was determined in a study of cytomegalovirus exposure and HLA in healthy donors. Amplification used 60 Vbeta primers and 13 Jbeta primers. The protocol was immunoSEQ multiplex PCR, while the TCRdb copy is restricted to in-frame clones and leaves out a portion. The listing contains 50,000 to 55,000 clones. CDR3 length equals 14 residues. The V gene's germline CDR1 is MGHDK and CDR2 SYGVNS. Germline trimming cut 2 bases from V and 2 bases from J; bases unmatched to any gene: 1. The V call is TRBV25-1, the J call TRBJ1-2; the match to TRBD1 covers 8 bases. The source is a woman aged 55-69 years in good health and CMV-seropositive. Sequenced sample: PBMCs. CDR3 coding DNA: TGTGCCAGCAGTGAAACAGGGGGGAACTATGGCTACACCTTC. Protein sequence: CASSETGGNYGYTF.